Following are 16 T cell receptor beta chains from one sample sequenced in a study of T cell changes during pregnancy in multiple sclerosis. The repertoire was sequenced with immunoSEQ multiplex PCR; TCRdb's copy has only in-frame clones and lacks some. The sample comprises fewer than 70,000 clones, roughly nine tenths of which are singletons, and around 2.5% rests with the top ten. The sequenced sample was peripheral blood, obtained in the first trimester of pregnancy. Receptors were obtained from a female donor with multiple sclerosis, enrolled in a pregnancy study.

The CDR3, as DNA: TGCAGCGCCCCCCTAATCGGGAGGGCCGTAGGCAATGAGCAGTTCTTC. Translated, it gives CSAPLIGRAVGNEQFF. V is TRBV29-1 and J is TRBJ2-1; 8 bases fit TRBD2. The germline V gene has CDR1 SQVTM and CDR2 ANQGSEA. With V trimmed by 7 bases and J by 6 bases, 17 bases remained unmatched. The CDR3 extends over 16 amino acids.

This clone was picked up a small number of times. The J gene is TRBJ2-2, the V gene TRBV5-6; a weak D match, TRBD1 (6 bases). CDR1 is SGHDT, CDR2 YYEEEE, per germline. The CDR3 length is 15 residues. Trimming left V 2 bases short and J 6 bases short, with 14 bases between. CDR3 amino acids: CASSFVSQGAGELFF. The CDR3 DNA reads as TGTGCCAGCAGCTTCGTCTCACAGGGAGCCGGGGAGCTGTTTTTT.

The count of this clone is one. V and J are TRBV5-1 and TRBJ2-1; 13 positions match TRBD2. This CDR3 comprises 14 residues. Germline assignment: CDR1 SGHRS and CDR2 YFSETQ. V shed 5 bases, J shed 8 bases, and the junction held 4 bases outside the gene matches. The CDR3 loop is CASSWTSGSHEQFF. For the CDR3, the DNA is TGCGCCAGCAGTTGGACTAGCGGGAGTCATGAGCAGTTCTTC.

The chain is built from TRBV7-6 and TRBJ1-1; a weak D match, TRBD1 (5 bases). The ends were cut back, 1 base at V and 4 bases at J, with 10 bases in the middle. In germline, CDR1 is SGHVS, CDR2 FNYEAQ. CDR3 length: 14 residues. CDR3 DNA sequence: TGTGCCAGCAGCTTAGTCGGGGGGAGCACTGAAGCTTTCTTT. Protein product: CASSLVGGSTEAFF.

The chain carries TRBV11-1 and TRBJ2-7; D is perhaps TRBD1 (5 bases). Per the germline V gene, CDR1 is SGHAT and CDR2 is FQDESV (reference sequence). The CDR3 spans 14 residues. V was trimmed by 8 bases and J by 0 bases, leaving 14 bases between them. This CDR3 is CASVKGPGSYEQYF. The CDR3 DNA reads TGTGCCAGCGTAAAGGGGCCCGGCTCCTACGAGCAGTACTTC.

The chain links TRBV6-6 to TRBJ1-2; tentative D call: TRBD1 (5 bases). CDR1 MNHNY and CDR2 SVGAGI come from the germline V gene (reference sequence). The ends were cut back, 5 bases at V and 1 base at J, with 14 bases in the middle. The CDR3 is made up of 15 amino acids. As DNA, the CDR3 is TGTGCCAGCAGTCCAAGTATGACAGTTAACTATGGCTACACCTTC. Its protein is CASSPSMTVNYGYTF.

The chain employs TRBV5-6 and TRBJ1-2; TRBD1 aligns across 9 bases. CDR1 is SGHDT, CDR2 YYEEEE, per germline. The CDR3 is 17 amino acids. With V trimmed by 4 bases and J by 4 bases, 14 bases remained unmatched. CDR3 sequence reads: CASSKTGQGLIGYGYTF. The CDR3 DNA is TGTGCCAGCAGCAAAACGGGACAGGGTTTGATAGGCTATGGCTACACCTTC. The whole variable domain, remainder taken from reference TRBV5-6 and TRBJ1-2, is DAGVTQSPTHLIKTRGQQVTLRCSPKSGHDTVSWYQQALGQGPQFIFQYYEEEERQRGNFPDRFSGHQFPNYSSELNVNALLLGDSALYLCASSKTGQGLIGYGYTFGSGTRLTVV.

The chain couples TRBV30 to TRBJ2-1; the match to TRBD2 covers 10 bases. This CDR3 has 15 amino acids. From germline, CDR1 is GTSNPN and CDR2 SVGIG (reference sequence). The junction had 10 bases not matched to a gene; V was cut back by 0 bases and J by 11 bases. CDR3 in amino acids: CAWSVTQREGRQQFF. CDR3 in DNA: TGTGCCTGGAGTGTAACCCAGCGGGAGGGAAGGCAGCAGTTCTTC.

This clone was seen only once. J is TRBJ2-2 and V is TRBV7-9; D possibly corresponds to TRBD1 (5 bases). CDR1 and CDR2 (germline): SEHNR, FQNEAQ (reference sequence). CDR3 length: 14 amino acids. V dropped 3 bases and J dropped 3 bases, with 8 bases sitting between them. Here the CDR3 DNA reads TGTGCCAGCAGCTTCAGGGATGACACCGGGGAGCTGTTTTTT. Its protein product is CASSFRDDTGELFF. Complete variable domain (other parts from reference TRBV7-9 and TRBJ2-2): DTGVSQNPRHKITKRGQNVTFRCDPISEHNRLYWYRQTLGQGPEFLTYFQNEAQLEKSRLLSDRFSAERPKGSFSTLEIQRTEQGDSAMYLCASSFRDDTGELFFGEGSRLTVL.

This clone was seen just once. The gene calls are TRBV9 and TRBJ2-1, with D perhaps TRBD1 (6 bases). V dropped 1 base and J dropped 1 base, with 18 bases sitting between them. CDR1 is SGDLS, CDR2 YYNGEE, per germline. The CDR3 is 18 amino acids. Written as DNA, the CDR3 is TGTGCCAGCAGCGTATGGGGTGGGGGCCGTGGGTCCTACAATGAGCAGTTCTTC. It is translated as CASSVWGGGRGSYNEQFF. Full variable domain (outside the CDR3, taken from reference TRBV9 and TRBJ2-1): DSGVTQTPKHLITATGQRVTLRCSPRSGDLSVYWYQQSLDQGLQFLIQYYNGEERAKGNILERFSAQQFPDLHSELNLSSLELGDSALYFCASSVWGGGRGSYNEQFFGPGTRLTVL.

The chain is built from TRBV14 and TRBJ1-2; 8 bases line up with TRBD1. Germline CDR1 SGHDN, CDR2 FVKESK. There are 13 residues in the CDR3. Unmatched junction bases numbered 3, after V lost 5 bases and J lost 4 bases. Here the CDR3 DNA reads TGTGCCAGCAGCTACGACAGGGGCTATGGCTACACCTTC. Encoded protein: CASSYDRGYGYTF.

The chain links TRBV6-5 to TRBJ2-1, with a possible D match to TRBD1 (6 bases). V gave up 6 bases and J gave up 4 bases, with 13 bases separating them. From germline, CDR1 is MNHEY and CDR2 SVGAGI. The CDR3 extends over 14 amino acids. In DNA, the CDR3 is TGTGCCAGCAGCTGGACAGAAAAATACAATGAGCAGTTCTTC. It encodes CASSWTEKYNEQFF.

This clone occurred once. The chain recombines TRBV7-9 with TRBJ2-6; D call uncertain. The V and J ends lost 6 bases and 0 bases respectively, with 12 bases between them. This CDR3 spans 16 amino acids. The germline V gene has CDR1 SEHNR and CDR2 FQNEAQ (reference sequence). The CDR3 nucleotides are TGTGCCAGCAGTCGATATGACAACTCTGGGGCCAACGTCCTGACTTTC. Translation gives CASSRYDNSGANVLTF.

The chain is built from TRBV6-1 and TRBJ1-4, with D uncertain. Trimming stripped 8 bases from V and 3 bases from J, with 13 bases between. This CDR3 region has 14 residues. CDR1 MNHNS and CDR2 SASEGT come from the germline V gene. CDR3 sequence reads: CASLKRRSNEKLFF. The CDR3 bases are TGTGCCAGCCTTAAGAGGAGATCTAATGAAAAACTGTTTTTT.

The chain recombines TRBV5-1 with TRBJ2-7, with 9 bases aligning to TRBD2. Germline CDR1 reads SGHRS; CDR2 reads YFSETQ. After removal of 0 bases from V and 1 base from J, the junction contained 5 bases not matched to a gene. The CDR3 runs 16 residues. In DNA form, the CDR3 reads TGCGCCAGCAGCTTGGCCGGTAGCGGGGGTTCCTACGAGCAGTACTTC. This gives the protein CASSLAGSGGSYEQYF.

The chain combines TRBV5-1 with TRBJ2-3, with 7 bases that match TRBD1. The germline CDR1 and CDR2 sequences are SGHRS and YFSETQ. The CDR3 consists of 15 residues. With 4 bases clipped from V and 4 bases from J, the junction kept 9 bases outside the gene matches. The CDR3, as DNA: TGCGCCAGCAGCACACGACAGGGAACGTCAGATACGCAGTATTTT. This codes for CASSTRQGTSDTQYF.